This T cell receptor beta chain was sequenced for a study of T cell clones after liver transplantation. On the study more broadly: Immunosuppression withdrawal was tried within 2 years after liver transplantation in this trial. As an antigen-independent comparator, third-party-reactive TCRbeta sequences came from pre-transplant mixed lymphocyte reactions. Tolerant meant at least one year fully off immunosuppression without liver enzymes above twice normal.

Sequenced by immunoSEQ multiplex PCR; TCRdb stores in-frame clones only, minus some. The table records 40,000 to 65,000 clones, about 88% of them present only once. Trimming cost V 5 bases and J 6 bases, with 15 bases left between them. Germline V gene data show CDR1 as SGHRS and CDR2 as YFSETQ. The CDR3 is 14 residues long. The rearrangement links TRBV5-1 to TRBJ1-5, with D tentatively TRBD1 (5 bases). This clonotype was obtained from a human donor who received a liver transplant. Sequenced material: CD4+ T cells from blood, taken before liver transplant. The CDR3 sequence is CASSPDSVSQPQHF. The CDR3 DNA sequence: TGCGCCAGCAGTCCAGACAGTGTGTCTCAGCCCCAGCATTTT.